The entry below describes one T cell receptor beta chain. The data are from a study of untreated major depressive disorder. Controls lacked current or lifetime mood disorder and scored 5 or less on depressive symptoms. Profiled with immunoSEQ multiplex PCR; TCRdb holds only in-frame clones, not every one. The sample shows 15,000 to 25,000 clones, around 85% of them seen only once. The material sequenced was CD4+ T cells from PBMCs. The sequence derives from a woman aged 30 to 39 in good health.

The CDR3 is CASSDGQEYNEQFF. CDR3 bases: TGCGCCAGCAGTGATGGACAGGAATACAATGAGCAGTTCTTC. J is TRBJ2-1 and V is TRBV5-1, with 7 bases fitting TRBD1. CDR1 is SGHRS, CDR2 YFSETQ, per germline. CDR3 size: 14 residues. J lost 4 bases, V lost 5 bases, and 6 bases had no gene match. The full variable domain, completed using reference TRBV5-1 and TRBJ2-1, is KAGVTQTPRYLIKTRGQQVTLSCSPISGHRSVSWYQQTPGQGLQFLFEYFSETQRNKGNFPGRFSGRQFSNSRSEMNVSTLELGDSALYLCASSDGQEYNEQFFGPGTRLTVL.